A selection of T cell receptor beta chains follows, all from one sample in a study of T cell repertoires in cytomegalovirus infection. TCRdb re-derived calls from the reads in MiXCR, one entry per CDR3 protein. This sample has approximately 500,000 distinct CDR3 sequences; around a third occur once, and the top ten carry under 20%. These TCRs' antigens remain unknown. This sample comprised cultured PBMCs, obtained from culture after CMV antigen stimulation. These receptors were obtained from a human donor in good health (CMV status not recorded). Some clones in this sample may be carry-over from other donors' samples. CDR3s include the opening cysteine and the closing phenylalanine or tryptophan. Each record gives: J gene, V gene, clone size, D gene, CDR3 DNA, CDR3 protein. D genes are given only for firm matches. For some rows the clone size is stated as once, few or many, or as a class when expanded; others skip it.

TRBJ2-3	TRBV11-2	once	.	TGTGCCAGCAGCTTTCAGGGGAGAAGGGTGTATTTT	CASSFQGRRVYF
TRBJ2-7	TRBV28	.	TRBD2	TGTGCCAGCAGTTTATCGGGGGGAGTCATCGAGCAGTACTTC	CASSLSGGVIEQYF
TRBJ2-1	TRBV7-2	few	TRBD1	TGTGCCAGCAGCCAAAGGTGGGACAGGGGTTACAATGAGCAGTTCTTC	CASSQRWDRGYNEQFF
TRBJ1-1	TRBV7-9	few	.	TGTGCCAGCAGTAGACTGGCGAACACTGAAGCTTTCTTT	CASSRLANTEAFF
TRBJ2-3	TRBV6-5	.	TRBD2	TGTGCCAGCAGATCGACTCGACTAGCGGGAGTGGATACGCAGTATTTT	CASRSTRLAGVDTQYF
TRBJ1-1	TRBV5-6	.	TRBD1	TGTGCCAGCAGCTTAACCGGGACAGGGTCTTTTTCGAACACTGAAGCTTTCTTT	CASSLTGTGSFSNTEAFF
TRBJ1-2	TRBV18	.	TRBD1	TGTGCCAGCTCACCACCCGGTTTAACCGGGACAGGGTACGGCTACACCTTC	CASSPPGLTGTGYGYTF
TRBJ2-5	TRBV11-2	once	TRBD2	TGTGCCAGCAGCAGGGGGGGACTAGCGGGGTCCCAAGAGACCCAGTACTTC	CASSRGGLAGSQETQYF
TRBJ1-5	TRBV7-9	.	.	TGTGCCAGCAGCTACCCGGATAGGGGTCAGCCCCAGCATTTT	CASSYPDRGQPQHF
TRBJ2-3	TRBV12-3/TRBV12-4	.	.	TGTGCCAGCAGACGGACGGAGAGAGGCACAGATACGCAGTATTTT	CASRRTERGTDTQYF
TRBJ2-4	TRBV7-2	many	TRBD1	TGTGCCAGCAGCAAAGGACAGGTTGGCATTCAGTACTTC	CASSKGQVGIQYF
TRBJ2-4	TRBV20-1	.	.	TGCAGTGCTAAAATCCCGGACAGATTAGCCAAAAACATTCAGTACTTC	CSAKIPDRLAKNIQYF
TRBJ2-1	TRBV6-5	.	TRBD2	TGTGCCAGCTCAAGGTGGCGGGAGGGGAACAATGAGCAGTTCTTC	CASSRWREGNNEQFF
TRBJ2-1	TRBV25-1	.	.	TGTGCCAGCAGAGGGATAGGAGAGCAGTTCTTC	CASRGIGEQFF
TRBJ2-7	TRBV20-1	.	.	TGCAGTGCTAGTGGAGGGTTCAGGGGGTCCTACGAGCAGTACTTC	CSASGGFRGSYEQYF
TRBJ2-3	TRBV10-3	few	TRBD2	TGTGCCATCAGTGAACTAGCGGGAGGTGAGGATACGCAGTATTTT	CAISELAGGEDTQYF
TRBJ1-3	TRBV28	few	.	TGTGCCAGCACCGGGTCCTCGGGTTATGGAAACACCATATATTTT	CASTGSSGYGNTIYF
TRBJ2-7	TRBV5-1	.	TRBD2	TGCGCCAGCAGCTTGGTTTCTAGCGGGCTCTACGAGCAGTACTTC	CASSLVSSGLYEQYF
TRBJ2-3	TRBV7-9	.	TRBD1	TGTGCCAGCAGCTTACCTGGGACAGTCGCAGATACGCAGTATTTT	CASSLPGTVADTQYF
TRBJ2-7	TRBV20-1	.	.	TGCAGTGCAGCGCCGACAGGGAGGGCCTACGAGCAGTACTTC	CSAAPTGRAYEQYF
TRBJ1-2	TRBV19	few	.	TGTGCCAGTATAACTCACCGGGGAGGCTACACCTTC	CASITHRGGYTF
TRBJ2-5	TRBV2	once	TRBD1	TGTGCCAGCAGTGCGGACAGGGGCTTAGAGACCCAGTACTTC	CASSADRGLETQYF
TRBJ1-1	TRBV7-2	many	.	TGTGCCAGCAGCTTCGAGTATGACACTGAAGCTTTCTTT	CASSFEYDTEAFF
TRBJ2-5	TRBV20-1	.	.	TGCAGTGCCGTTGCCGGGATCCGACAGACCCAGTACTTC	CSAVAGIRQTQYF
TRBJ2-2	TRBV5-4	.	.	TGTGCCAGCAGCTTGGCAGTACGGGAGTCCGGGGAGCTGTTTTTT	CASSLAVRESGELFF
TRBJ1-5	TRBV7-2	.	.	TGTGCCAGCAGCGCCCTAGGTAGTACCAATCAGCCCCAGCATTTT	CASSALGSTNQPQHF
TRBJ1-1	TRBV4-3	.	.	TGCGCCAGCAGCCAAGAGTACAGCATGAACACTGAAGCTTTCTTT	CASSQEYSMNTEAFF
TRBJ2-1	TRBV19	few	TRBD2	TGTGCCAGTAAACGAGCGGGAATTTACAATGAGCAGTTCTTC	CASKRAGIYNEQFF
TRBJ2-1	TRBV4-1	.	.	TGCGCCAGCAGCCAATCCAGGGACCAAAGTTACAATGAGCAGTTCTTC	CASSQSRDQSYNEQFF